At least ten counts were recorded for the clone carrying this T cell receptor beta chain. Its antigen is not known. The template was genomic DNA from peripheral blood, not RNA. A mixed TRB-A/B primer pool amplified rearranged TRB by multiplex touch-down PCR. From the multiplex PCR reads, TCRdb called clonotypes with MiXCR, one entry per CDR3 protein. The data hold around 12,000 distinct CDR3 sequences, with about 25% observed a single time. This record belongs to a study of T cell repertoires in aging, cancer and after chemotherapy. Overall study context: Over several months to years, re-sampled healthy donor repertoires clearly shared clones.

Trimming cost V 1 base and J 5 bases, with 5 bases left between them. CDR3 size: 11 residues. CDR1 is DFQATT, CDR2 SNEGSKA, per germline (reference sequence). Study findings and constraints: Age-matched healthy donors had significantly more diverse, less clonal blood TCR repertoires than untreated cancer patients.

The sequence came from a human donor in good health. Sequencing was done on a sample of blood. The chain employs TRBV20-1 and TRBJ1-2; D remains ambiguous. CDR3: CSARVRYGYTF. CDR3 bases: TGCAGTGCTAGAGTCCGGTATGGCTACACCTTC.